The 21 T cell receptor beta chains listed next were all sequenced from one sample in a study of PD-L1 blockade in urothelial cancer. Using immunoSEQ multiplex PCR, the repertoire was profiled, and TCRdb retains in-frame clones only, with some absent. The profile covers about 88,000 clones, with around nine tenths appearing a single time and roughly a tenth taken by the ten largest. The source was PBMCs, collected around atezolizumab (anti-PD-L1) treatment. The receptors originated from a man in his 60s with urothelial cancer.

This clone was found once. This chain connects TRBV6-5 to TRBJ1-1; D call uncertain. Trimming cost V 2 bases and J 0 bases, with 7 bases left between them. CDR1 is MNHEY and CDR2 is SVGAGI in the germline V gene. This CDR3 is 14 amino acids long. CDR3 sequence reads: CASSYGQLNTEAFF. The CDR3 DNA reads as TGTGCCAGCAGTTACGGGCAGCTGAACACTGAAGCTTTCTTT.

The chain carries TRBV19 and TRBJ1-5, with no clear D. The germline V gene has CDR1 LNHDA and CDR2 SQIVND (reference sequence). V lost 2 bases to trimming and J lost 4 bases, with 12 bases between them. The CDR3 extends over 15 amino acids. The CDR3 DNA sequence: TGTGCCAGTAGTATATACTCGGGGATAAATCAGCCCCAGCATTTT. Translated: CASSIYSGINQPQHF.

The CDR3 loop reads CASSSPGGQPQHF. CDR3 nucleotide sequence: TGTGCCAGCAGTTCCCCAGGGGGTCAGCCCCAGCATTTT. The chain recombines TRBV28 with TRBJ1-5, with 7 positions matching TRBD1. Germline V gene data show CDR1 as MDHEN and CDR2 as SYDVKM. J lost 6 bases, V lost 4 bases, and 3 bases had no gene match. This CDR3 contains 13 residues.

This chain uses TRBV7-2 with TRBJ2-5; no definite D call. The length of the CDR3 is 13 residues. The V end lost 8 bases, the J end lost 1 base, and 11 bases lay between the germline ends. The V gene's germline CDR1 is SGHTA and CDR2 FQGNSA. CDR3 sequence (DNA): TGTGCCAGCTTACGCGGTACCCAAGAGACCCAGTACTTC. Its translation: CASLRGTQETQYF.

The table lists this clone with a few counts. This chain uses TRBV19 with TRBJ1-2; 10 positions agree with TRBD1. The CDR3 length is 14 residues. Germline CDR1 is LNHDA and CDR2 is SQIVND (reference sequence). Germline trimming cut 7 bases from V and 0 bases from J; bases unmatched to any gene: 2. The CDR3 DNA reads TGTGCCAGTAAGGGGACAGGGGCTAACTATGGCTACACCTTC. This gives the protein CASKGTGANYGYTF.

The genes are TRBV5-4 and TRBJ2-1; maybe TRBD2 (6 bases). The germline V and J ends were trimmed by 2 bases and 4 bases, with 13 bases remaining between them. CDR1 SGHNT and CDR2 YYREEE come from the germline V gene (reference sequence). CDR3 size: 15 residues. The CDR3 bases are TGTGCCAGCAGCTTAGTAAAGGGAGGATACAATGAGCAGTTCTTC. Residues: CASSLVKGGYNEQFF. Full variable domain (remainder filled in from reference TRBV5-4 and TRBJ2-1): ETGVTQSPTHLIKTRGQQVTLRCSSQSGHNTVSWYQQALGQGPQFIFQYYREEENGRGNFPPRFSGLQFPNYSSELNVNALELDDSALYLCASSLVKGGYNEQFFGPGTRLTVL.

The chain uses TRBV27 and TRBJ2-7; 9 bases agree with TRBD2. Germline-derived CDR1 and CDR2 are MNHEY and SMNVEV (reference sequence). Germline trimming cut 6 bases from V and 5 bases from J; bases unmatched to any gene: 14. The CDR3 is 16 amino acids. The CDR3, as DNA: TGTGCCAGCAGACGCGCAGGGGGACTAGCAACCCACGAGCAGTACTTC. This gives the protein CASRRAGGLATHEQYF.

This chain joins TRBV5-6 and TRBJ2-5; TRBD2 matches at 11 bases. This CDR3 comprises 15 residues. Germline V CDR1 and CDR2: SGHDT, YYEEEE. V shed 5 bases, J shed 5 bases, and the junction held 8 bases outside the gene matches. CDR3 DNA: TGTGCCAGCAGTACTAGCGGGGGTACTGTCGAGACCCAGTACTTC. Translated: CASSTSGGTVETQYF.

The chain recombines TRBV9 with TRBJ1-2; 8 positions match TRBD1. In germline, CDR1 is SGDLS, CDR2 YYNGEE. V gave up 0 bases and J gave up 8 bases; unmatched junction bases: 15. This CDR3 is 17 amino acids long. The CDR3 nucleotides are TGTGCCAGCAGCGTAGATGGATGGGGGACAGGAGTCGAGGGCTACACCTTC. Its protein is CASSVDGWGTGVEGYTF.

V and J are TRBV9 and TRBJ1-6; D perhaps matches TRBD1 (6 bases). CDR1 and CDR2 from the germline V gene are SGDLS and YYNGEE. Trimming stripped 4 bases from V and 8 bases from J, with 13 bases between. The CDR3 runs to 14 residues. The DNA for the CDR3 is TGTGCCAGCAGCTCTCAGGGGCAGTATTCACCCCTCCACTTT. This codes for CASSSQGQYSPLHF.

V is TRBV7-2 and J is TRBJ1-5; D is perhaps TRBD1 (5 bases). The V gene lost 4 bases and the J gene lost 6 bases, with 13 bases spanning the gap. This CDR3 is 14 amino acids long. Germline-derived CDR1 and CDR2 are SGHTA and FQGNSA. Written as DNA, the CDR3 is TGTGCCAGCAGCTCTCTGGGGGGAGGTCAGCCCCAGCATTTT. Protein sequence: CASSSLGGGQPQHF.

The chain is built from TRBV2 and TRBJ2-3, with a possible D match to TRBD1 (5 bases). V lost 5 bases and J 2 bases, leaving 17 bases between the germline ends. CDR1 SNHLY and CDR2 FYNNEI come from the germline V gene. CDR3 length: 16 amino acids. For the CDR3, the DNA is TGTGCCAGCAGTCCTGCCCCCCAGGGCGCCACAGATACGCAGTATTTT. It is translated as CASSPAPQGATDTQYF.

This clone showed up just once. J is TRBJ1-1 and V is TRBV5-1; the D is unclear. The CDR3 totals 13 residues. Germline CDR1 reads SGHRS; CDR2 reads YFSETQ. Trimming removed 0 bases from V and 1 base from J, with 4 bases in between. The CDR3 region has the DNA TGCGCCAGCAGCTTGGCAGGGAACACTGAAGCTTTCTTT. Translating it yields CASSLAGNTEAFF. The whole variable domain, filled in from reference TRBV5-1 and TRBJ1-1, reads KAGVTQTPRYLIKTRGQQVTLSCSPISGHRSVSWYQQTPGQGLQFLFEYFSETQRNKGNFPGRFSGRQFSNSRSEMNVSTLELGDSALYLCASSLAGNTEAFFGQGTRLTVV.

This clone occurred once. In DNA form, the CDR3 reads TGTGCCAGCAGCTTCCTTACGGGAGGGCCATCAGAGCAGTTCTTC. It specifies CASSFLTGGPSEQFF. This chain links TRBV13 with TRBJ2-1; 8 bases line up with TRBD2. This CDR3 has 15 amino acids. CDR1 and CDR2 (germline): PRHDT, FYEKMQ (reference sequence). V lost 3 bases and J lost 10; bases outside the gene matches: 11.

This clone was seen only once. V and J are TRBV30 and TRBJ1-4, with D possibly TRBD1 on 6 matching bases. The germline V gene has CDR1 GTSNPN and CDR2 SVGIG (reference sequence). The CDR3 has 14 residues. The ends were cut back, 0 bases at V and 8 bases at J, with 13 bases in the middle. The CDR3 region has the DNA TGTGCCTGGAGTGTACGGGGGGCGCGCGAAAAACTGTTTTTT. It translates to CAWSVRGAREKLFF.

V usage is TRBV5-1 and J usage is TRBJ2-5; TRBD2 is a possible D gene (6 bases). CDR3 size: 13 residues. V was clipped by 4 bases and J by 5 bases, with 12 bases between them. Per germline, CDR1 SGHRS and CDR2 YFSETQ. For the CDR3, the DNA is TGCGCCAGCAGCCGGGGGTCGGCCGAGACCCAGTACTTC. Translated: CASSRGSAETQYF.

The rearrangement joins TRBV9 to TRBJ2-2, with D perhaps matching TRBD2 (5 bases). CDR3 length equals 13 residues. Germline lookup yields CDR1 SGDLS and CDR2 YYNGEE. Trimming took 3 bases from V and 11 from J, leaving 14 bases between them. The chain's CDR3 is CASSEDRGLELFF. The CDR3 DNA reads TGTGCCAGCAGCGAGGACCGGGGTTTAGAGCTGTTTTTT.

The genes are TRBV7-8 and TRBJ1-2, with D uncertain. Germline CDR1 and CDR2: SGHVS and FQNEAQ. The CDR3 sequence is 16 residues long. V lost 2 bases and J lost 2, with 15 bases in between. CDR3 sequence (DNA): TGTGCCAGCAGCTTAACCTACAGAACAATAAACTATGGCTACACCTTC. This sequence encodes CASSLTYRTINYGYTF.

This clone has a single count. CDR3 protein: CASSQVGQGVPQHF. DNA for the CDR3: TGCGCCAGCAGCCAAGTGGGACAGGGGGTGCCCCAGCATTTT. The chain employs TRBV4-3 and TRBJ1-5, with 11 bases aligning to TRBD1. The CDR3 length is 14 residues. The germline gives CDR1 LGHNA, CDR2 YSLEER. V was clipped by 1 base and J by 9 bases; unmatched bases: 2.

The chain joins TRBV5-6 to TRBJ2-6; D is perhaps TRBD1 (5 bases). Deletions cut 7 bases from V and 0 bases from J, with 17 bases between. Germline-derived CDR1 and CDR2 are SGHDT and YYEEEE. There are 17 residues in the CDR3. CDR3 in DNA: TGTGCCAGCGGTCTCGGCAGGGTCAACTCTGGGGCCAACGTCCTGACTTTC. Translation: CASGLGRVNSGANVLTF.

CDR3 DNA sequence: TGTGCCAGTAGTACACGACAGGGGGCAACGGGAAACACCATATATTTT. This translates into CASSTRQGATGNTIYF. The rearrangement links TRBV19 to TRBJ1-3; TRBD1 matches 10 bases. The CDR3 extends over 16 amino acids. CDR1 is LNHDA, CDR2 SQIVND, per germline (reference sequence). J lost 4 bases, V lost 4 bases, and 7 bases had no gene match. The complete variable domain, with remaining parts taken from reference TRBV19 and TRBJ1-3, reads DGGITQSPKYLFRKEGQNVTLSCEQNLNHDAMYWYRQDPGQGLRLIYYSQIVNDFQKGDIAEGYSVSREKKESFPLTVTSAQKNPTAFYLCASSTRQGATGNTIYFGEGSWLTVV.